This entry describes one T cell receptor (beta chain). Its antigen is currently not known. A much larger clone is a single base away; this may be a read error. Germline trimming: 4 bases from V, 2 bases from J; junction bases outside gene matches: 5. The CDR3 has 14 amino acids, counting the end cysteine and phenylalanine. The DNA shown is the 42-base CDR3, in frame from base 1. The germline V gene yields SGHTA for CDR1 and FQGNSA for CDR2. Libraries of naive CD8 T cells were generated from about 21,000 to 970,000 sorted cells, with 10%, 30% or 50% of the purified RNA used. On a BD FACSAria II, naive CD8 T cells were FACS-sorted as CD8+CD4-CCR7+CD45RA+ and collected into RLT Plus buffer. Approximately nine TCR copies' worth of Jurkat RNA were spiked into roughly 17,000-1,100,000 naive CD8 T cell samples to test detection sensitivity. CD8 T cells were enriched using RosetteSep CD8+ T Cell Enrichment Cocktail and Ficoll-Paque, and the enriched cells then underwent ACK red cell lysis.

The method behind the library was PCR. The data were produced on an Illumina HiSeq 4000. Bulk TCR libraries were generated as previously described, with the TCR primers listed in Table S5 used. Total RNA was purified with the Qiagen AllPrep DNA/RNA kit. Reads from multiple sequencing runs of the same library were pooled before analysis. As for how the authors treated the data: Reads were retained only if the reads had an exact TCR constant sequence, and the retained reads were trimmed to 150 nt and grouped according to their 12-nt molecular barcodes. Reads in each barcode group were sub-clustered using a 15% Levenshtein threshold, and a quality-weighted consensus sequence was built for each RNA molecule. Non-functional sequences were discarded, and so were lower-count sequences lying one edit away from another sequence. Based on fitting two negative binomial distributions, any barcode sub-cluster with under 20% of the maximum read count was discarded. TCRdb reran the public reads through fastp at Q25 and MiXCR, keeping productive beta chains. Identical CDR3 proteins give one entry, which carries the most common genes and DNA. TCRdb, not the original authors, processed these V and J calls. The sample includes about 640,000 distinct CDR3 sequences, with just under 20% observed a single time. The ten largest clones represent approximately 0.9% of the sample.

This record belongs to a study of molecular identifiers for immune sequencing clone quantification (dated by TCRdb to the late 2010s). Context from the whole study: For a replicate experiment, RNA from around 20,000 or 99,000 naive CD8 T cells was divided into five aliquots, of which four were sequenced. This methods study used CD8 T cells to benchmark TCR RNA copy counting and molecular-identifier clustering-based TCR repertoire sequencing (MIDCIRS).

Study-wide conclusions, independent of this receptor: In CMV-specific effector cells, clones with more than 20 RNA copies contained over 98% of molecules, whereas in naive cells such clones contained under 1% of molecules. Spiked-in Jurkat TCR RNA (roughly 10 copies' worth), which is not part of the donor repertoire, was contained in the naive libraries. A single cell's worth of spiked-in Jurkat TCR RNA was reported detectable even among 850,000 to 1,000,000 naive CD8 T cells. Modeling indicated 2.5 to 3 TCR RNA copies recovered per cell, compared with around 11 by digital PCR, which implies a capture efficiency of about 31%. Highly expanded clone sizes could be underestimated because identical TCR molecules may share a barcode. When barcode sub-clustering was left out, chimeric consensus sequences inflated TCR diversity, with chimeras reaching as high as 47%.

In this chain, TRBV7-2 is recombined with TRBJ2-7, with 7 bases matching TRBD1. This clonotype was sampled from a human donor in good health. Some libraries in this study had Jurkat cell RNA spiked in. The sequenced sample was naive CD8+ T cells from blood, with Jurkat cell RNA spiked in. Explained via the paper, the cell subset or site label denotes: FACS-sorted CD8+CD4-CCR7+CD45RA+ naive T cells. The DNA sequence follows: TGTGCCAGCAGCTGGGGACAGCCCCCCTACGAGCAGTACTTC. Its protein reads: CASSWGQPPYEQYF.